This T cell receptor (beta chain) was identified in a study of CD8 T cells in ankylosing spondylitis (TCRdb year 2017). Background for the entire study: To find TCR variants linked to disease, the study profiled T cell receptor beta repertoires in ankylosing spondylitis patients and healthy donors. The full study cohort was made up of approximately 27 ankylosing spondylitis patients and 95 to 130 healthy donors. Peripheral blood samples were taken, and synovial fluid was additionally collected from ankylosing spondylitis patients. Summary of the overall study and its limitations: The disease-linked clones showed a CD8+ phenotype and occurred at relatively low frequencies in peripheral blood. Some TCR beta motif variants had previously been reported in synovial fluid and blood of reactive arthritis patients, which suggested common disease-initiation mechanisms. A TCR beta motif made up of several highly homologous amino acid variants appeared to be characteristic of blood from ankylosing spondylitis patients. According to the report, matched synovial fluid samples from ankylosing spondylitis patients were significantly enriched for the disease-linked clones.

This clonotype was seen at least ten times. Its antigen remains unidentified. No much larger clone exists at a distance of one base, and base qualities are not known. The sequencer was an Illumina HiSeq 2500. TCR beta libraries were prepared by quantitative 5'-RACE with molecular barcodes. The paper's processing steps were these. A new computational method based on a probabilistic model of VDJ rearrangement was used to identify disease-linked TCR variants. The raw public reads went through TCRdb reprocessing: fastp at Q25, MiXCR clone calling, in-frame beta chains kept. Here each entry gathers all rows of one CDR3 protein and keeps the most common genes and DNA. TCRdb, not the original authors, processed these V and J calls. This sample comprises fewer than 550,000 distinct CDR3 sequences, about 5% of them detected only once. The ten biggest clones cover under 4.5% of the sample. Sequencing was done on a sample of blood, either unsorted or a sorted T cell fraction (not recorded which). The sequence was obtained from a male donor with ankylosing spondylitis.

The DNA sequence reads TGTGCCAGCAGCGCGAGCGCAGATACGCAGTATTTT. Translation gives CASSASADTQYF. Rearrangement joined TRBV7-9 to TRBJ2-3, with the D gene not confidently named. CDR1 and CDR2 were assigned from the germline V gene (reference sequence) as SEHNR and FQNEAQ. Trimming at the junction amounts to 5 bases on V and 4 bases on J, and the germline ends lie 7 bases apart. The CDR3 goes from the cysteine to the phenylalanine over 12 residues. This entry keeps only the CDR3 DNA: 36 bases, framed from base 1.